Presented here are 6 T cell receptor beta chains from one specimen sequenced in a study of Graves' ophthalmopathy and Graves' hyperthyroidism. Amplification of TCR beta CDR3 regions used RNA transcripts. HTBI primers were employed in first-round RT-PCR, then a second-round multiplex PCR followed. TCRdb recomputed calls from the multiplex PCR reads with MiXCR, one row per CDR3 protein. The sample has 200,000 to 250,000 distinct CDR3 sequences; around a fifth are singletons. Sequenced material: peripheral blood. The receptors here all came from a woman between 45 and 65 years old with Graves' ophthalmopathy.

This clonotype was found many times. J is TRBJ2-5 and V is TRBV7-2; D remains unclear. Trimming removed 1 base at V and 3 bases at J, with 9 bases between. CDR3 length: 14 residues. CDR1 and CDR2 from the germline V gene are SGHTA and FQGNSA. This chain's CDR3 is CASSLVSRKETQYF. The DNA of the CDR3 is TGTGCCAGCAGCTTAGTCTCCAGAAAAGAGACCCAGTACTTC.

The gene calls are TRBV12-3 or TRBV12-4 and TRBJ1-1; 8 bases line up with TRBD1. J lost 10 bases, V lost 6 bases, and 10 bases had no gene match. The CDR3 is made up of 13 amino acids. CDR3 residues: CASSPRTGMAAFF. Written as DNA, the CDR3 is TGTGCCAGCAGCCCCCGGACAGGGATGGCAGCTTTCTTT.

This clonotype was observed many times. The gene calls are TRBV28 and TRBJ2-7; 9 nucleotides agree with TRBD1. CDR3 size: 15 residues. Germline V gene lookup returns CDR1 MDHEN and CDR2 SYDVKM. Trimming removed 6 bases from V and 5 bases from J; junction bases left unmatched: 11. The CDR3 here is CASSVPGQGAHEQYF. The CDR3 DNA follows: TGTGCCAGCAGCGTACCGGGACAGGGAGCCCACGAGCAGTACTTC. Complete variable domain (other parts from reference TRBV28 and TRBJ2-7): DVKVTQSSRYLVKRTGEKVFLECVQDMDHENMFWYRQDPGLGLRLIYFSYDVKMKEKGDIPEGYSVSREKKERFSLILESASTNQTSMYLCASSVPGQGAHEQYFGPGTRLTVT.

This clonotype was seen at least ten times. The chain couples TRBV11-2 to TRBJ2-7; D is perhaps TRBD1 (7 bases). Germline CDR1 is SGHAT and CDR2 is FQNNGV. The germline V and J ends were trimmed by 0 bases and 1 base, with 13 bases remaining between them. The length of the CDR3 is 16 residues. As DNA, the CDR3 is TGTGCCAGCAGCTTAGAATGGGCAGGGGGGTCCTACGAGCAGTACTTC. It yields the protein CASSLEWAGGSYEQYF.

This clonotype was counted ten times or more. The rearrangement uses TRBV28 and TRBJ1-2; D unresolved. Germline CDR1 reads MDHEN; CDR2 reads SYDVKM. Trimming removed 5 bases from V and 2 bases from J, with 9 bases in between. The CDR3 has 13 amino acids. DNA for the CDR3: TGTGCCAGCAGTCCCCCCGTAAACTATGGCTACACCTTC. It is translated as CASSPPVNYGYTF.

For the CDR3, the DNA is TGTGCCAGCAGTTTCGGAGGGGCTGAGACCCAGTACTTC. Its translation: CASSFGGAETQYF. This chain joins TRBV28 and TRBJ2-5, with D possibly TRBD2 on 6 matching bases. Germline V gives CDR1 MDHEN, CDR2 SYDVKM. Trimming left V 3 bases short and J 5 bases short, with 10 bases between. There are 13 residues in the CDR3. Based on the CDR3 plus reference TRBV28 and TRBJ2-5, the full variable domain is DVKVTQSSRYLVKRTGEKVFLECVQDMDHENMFWYRQDPGLGLRLIYFSYDVKMKEKGDIPEGYSVSREKKERFSLILESASTNQTSMYLCASSFGGAETQYFGPGTRLLVL.